Given below is one T cell receptor (beta chain) in context. Its target is not known. Assay used: immunoSEQ multiplex PCR; TCRdb lists only in-frame clones, some missing. The profile shows about 1,900,000 clones, approximately 94% of them singletons. The data were obtained in a study of shared clonotypes between healthy human individuals. Study-wide findings and caveats: Limitation of the genetic and exposure-history diversity represented came from the few donors.

It was CD45RO-negative cells, positively selected for CCR7, that made up naive CD8 cells, with terminally differentiated effector memory CD45RA+ cells excluded. The TCR was taken from a man between 18 and 29 years old in good health. The material sequenced was naive CD8+ T cells sorted from blood.

Here the CDR3 DNA reads TGTGCCAGCAGCTCGTCCTACAGGGGGCGGGACACTGAAGCTTTCTTT. Protein: CASSSSYRGRDTEAFF. The V call is TRBV13, the J call TRBJ1-1; TRBD1 matches 9 bases. Looked up from germline, CDR1 is PRHDT and CDR2 is FYEKMQ (reference sequence). V lost 4 bases to trimming and J lost 3 bases; unmatched junction nucleotides: 9. This CDR3 region has 16 residues.